This T cell receptor (beta chain) was sequenced for a study of T-cell memory formation after mild COVID-19. Study summary: For the most part, TCR clusters were specific to one donor. Overall study findings and caveats: Mostly located in CM and EM were contracting CD4+ clones, with contracting CD8+ clones located in EMRA.

V was pared by 3 bases and J by 7 bases, with 22 bases between. There are 16 residues in the CDR3. CDR1 is SGHAT, CDR2 FQNNGV, per germline. A word on this clonotype: What it recognizes is unknown.

Using its own MiXCR run on the 5' RACE reads, TCRdb lists one record per CDR3 protein. The sample shows about 210,000 distinct CDR3 sequences, around 25% of them seen only once. This clonotype originated in an adult woman who had mild COVID-19 (a few samples of this study predate the infection). Cell type and time point are not known. This chain connects TRBV11-2 to TRBJ2-7, with a weak D call TRBD2 (6 bases). Source material: PBMCs or a T cell subset sorted from them (not recorded which). The CDR3 coding sequence is TGTGCCAGCAGCTTGGCCCACGGGAGCCCGCTGAGTGAGCAGTACTTC. Its protein is CASSLAHGSPLSEQYF.